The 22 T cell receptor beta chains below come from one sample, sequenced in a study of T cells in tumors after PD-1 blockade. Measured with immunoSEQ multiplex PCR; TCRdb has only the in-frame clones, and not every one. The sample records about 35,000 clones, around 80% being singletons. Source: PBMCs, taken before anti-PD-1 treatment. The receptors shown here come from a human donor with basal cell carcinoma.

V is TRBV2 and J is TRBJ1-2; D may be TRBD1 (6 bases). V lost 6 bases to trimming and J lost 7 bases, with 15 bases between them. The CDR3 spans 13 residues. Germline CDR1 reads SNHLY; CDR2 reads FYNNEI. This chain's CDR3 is CASSRDISSGYTF. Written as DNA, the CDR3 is TGTGCCAGCAGCCGGGACATAAGCAGTGGCTACACCTTC.

The CDR3 is CAWSGERGGVDTQYF. The CDR3 nucleotides read TGTGCCTGGAGTGGAGAGCGGGGGGGCGTAGATACGCAGTATTTT. The chain carries TRBV30 and TRBJ2-3; 10 bases match TRBD2. Per germline, CDR1 GTSNPN and CDR2 SVGIG (reference sequence). Unmatched junction bases numbered 6, after V lost 1 base and J lost 5 bases. This CDR3 has 15 amino acids.

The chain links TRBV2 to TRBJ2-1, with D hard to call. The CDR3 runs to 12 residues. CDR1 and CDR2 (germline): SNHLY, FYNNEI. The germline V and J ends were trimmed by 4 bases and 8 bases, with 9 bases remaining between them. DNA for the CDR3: TGTGCCAGCAGTGTTGGCCTGGATGAGCAGTTCTTC. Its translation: CASSVGLDEQFF.

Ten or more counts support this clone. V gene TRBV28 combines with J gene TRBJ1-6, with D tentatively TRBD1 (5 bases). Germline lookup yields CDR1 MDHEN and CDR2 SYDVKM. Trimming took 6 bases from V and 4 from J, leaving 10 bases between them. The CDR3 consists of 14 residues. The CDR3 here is CASSRRQYNSPLHF. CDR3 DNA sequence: TGTGCCAGCAGCCGACGACAGTATAATTCACCCCTCCACTTT.

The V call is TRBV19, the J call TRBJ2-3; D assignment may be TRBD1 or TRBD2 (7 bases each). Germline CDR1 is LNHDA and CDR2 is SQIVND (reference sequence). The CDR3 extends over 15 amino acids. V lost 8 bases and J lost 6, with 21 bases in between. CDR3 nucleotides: TGTGCCAGTCGAGCGGGACAGAGTCTTTTGGATACGCAGTATTTT. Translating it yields CASRAGQSLLDTQYF.

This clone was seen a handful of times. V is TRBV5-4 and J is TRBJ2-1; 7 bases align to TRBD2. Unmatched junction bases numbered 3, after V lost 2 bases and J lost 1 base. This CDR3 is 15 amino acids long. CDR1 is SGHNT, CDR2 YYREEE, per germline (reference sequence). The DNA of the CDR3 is TGTGCCAGCAGCTTTGTCGGGGGGTCCTACAATGAGCAGTTCTTC. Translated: CASSFVGGSYNEQFF.

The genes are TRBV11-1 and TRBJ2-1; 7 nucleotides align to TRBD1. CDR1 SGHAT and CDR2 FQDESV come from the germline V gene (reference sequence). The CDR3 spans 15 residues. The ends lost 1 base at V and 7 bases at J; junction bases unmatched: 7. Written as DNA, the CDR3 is TGTGCCAGCAGCTTAGTAGGGGGCGGAACTAATGAGCAGTTCTTC. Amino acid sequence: CASSLVGGGTNEQFF. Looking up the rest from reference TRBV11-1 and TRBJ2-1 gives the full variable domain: EAEVAQSPRYKITEKSQAVAFWCDPISGHATLYWYRQILGQGPELLVQFQDESVVDDSQLPKDRFSAERLKGVDSTLKIQPAELGDSAMYLCASSLVGGGTNEQFFGPGTRLTVL.

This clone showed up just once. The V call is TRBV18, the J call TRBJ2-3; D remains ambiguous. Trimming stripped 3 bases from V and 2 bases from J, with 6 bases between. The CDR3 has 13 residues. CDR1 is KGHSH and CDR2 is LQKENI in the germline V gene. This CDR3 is CASSPLDTDTQYF. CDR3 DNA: TGTGCCAGCTCACCCCTGGACACAGATACGCAGTATTTT.

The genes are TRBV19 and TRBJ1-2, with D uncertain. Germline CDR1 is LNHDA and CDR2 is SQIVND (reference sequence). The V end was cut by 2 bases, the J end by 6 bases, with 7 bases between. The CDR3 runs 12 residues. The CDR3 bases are TGTGCCAGTAGTATATCCCCCAATGGCTACACCTTC. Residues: CASSISPNGYTF.

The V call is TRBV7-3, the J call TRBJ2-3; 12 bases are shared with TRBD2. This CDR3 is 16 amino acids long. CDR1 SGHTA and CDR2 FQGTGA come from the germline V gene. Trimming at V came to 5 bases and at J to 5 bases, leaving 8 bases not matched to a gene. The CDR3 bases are TGTGCCAGCAGCCCCCTTACTAGCGGGGGGAAAGATACGCAGTATTTT. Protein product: CASSPLTSGGKDTQYF. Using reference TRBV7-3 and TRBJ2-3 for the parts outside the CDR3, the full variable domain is GAGVSQTPSNKVTEKGKYVELRCDPISGHTALYWYRQSLGQGPEFLIYFQGTGAADDSGLPNDRFFAVRPEGSVSTLKIQRTERGDSAVYLCASSPLTSGGKDTQYFGPGTRLTVL.

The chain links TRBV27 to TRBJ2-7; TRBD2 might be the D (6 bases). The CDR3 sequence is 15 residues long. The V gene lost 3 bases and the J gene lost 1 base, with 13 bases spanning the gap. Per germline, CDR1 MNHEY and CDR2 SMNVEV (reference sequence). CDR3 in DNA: TGTGCCAGCAGTTTTTCCCGGGAGTGGTCCTACGAGCAGTACTTC. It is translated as CASSFSREWSYEQYF.

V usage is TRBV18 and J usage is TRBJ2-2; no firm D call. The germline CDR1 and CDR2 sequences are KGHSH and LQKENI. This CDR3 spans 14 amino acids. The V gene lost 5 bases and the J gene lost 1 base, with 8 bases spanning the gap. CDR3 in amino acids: CASSYGGNTGELFF. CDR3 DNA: TGTGCCAGCTCATACGGCGGGAACACCGGGGAGCTGTTTTTT.

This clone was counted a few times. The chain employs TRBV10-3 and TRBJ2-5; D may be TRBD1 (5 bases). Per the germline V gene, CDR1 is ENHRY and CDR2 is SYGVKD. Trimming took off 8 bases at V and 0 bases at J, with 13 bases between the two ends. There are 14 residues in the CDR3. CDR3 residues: CAISGRADQETQYF. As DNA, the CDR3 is TGTGCCATCTCTGGCAGGGCAGACCAAGAGACCCAGTACTTC.

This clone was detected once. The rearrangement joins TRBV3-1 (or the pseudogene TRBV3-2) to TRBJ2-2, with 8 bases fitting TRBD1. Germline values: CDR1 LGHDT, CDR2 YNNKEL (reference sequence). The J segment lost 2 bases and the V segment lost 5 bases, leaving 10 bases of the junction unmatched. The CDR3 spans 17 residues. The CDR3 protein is CASSALPTGANTGELFF. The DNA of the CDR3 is TGTGCCAGCAGCGCACTCCCGACAGGGGCCAACACCGGGGAGCTGTTTTTT.

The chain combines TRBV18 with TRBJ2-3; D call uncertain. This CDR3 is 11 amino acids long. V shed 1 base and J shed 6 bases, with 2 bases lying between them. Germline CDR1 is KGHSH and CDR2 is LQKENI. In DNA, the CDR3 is TGTGCCAGCTCACCACACGATACGCAGTATTTT. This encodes CASSPHDTQYF.

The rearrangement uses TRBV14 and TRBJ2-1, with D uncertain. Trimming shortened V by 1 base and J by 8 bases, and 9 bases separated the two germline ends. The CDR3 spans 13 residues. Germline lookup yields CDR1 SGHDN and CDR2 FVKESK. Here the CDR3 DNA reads TGTGCCAGCAGCCAAGTGCCTGGGGATGAGCAGTTCTTC. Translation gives CASSQVPGDEQFF.

CDR3 sequence (DNA): TGTGCCAGCAGTGAAGGGACCGGACAGCACCATGGCTACACCTTC. Protein sequence: CASSEGTGQHHGYTF. This rearrangement joins TRBV6-1 to TRBJ1-2, with a tentative D call TRBD1 (6 bases). The CDR3 contains 15 residues. The germline gives CDR1 MNHNS, CDR2 SASEGT. Trimming took 1 base from V and 6 from J, leaving 15 bases between them.

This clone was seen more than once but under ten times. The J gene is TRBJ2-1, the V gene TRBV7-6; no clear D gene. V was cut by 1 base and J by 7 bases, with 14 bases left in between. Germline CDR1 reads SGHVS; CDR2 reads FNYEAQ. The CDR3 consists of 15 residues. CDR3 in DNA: TGTGCCAGCAGCTTAGTGGGCCTACTGGGGAATGAGCAGTTCTTC. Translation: CASSLVGLLGNEQFF.

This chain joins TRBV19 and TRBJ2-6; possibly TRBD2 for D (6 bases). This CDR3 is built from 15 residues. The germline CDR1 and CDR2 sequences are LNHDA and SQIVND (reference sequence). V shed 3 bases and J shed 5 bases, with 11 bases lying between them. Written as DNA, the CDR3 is TGTGCCAGTAGTATGGAGGGGAGCTGGGCCAACGTCCTGACTTTC. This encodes CASSMEGSWANVLTF.

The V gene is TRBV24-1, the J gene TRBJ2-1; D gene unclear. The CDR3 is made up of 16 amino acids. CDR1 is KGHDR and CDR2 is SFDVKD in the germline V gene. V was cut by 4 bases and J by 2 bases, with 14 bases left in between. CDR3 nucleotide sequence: TGTGCCACCAGTGAACTCGGAACGTTCGCCTACAATGAGCAGTTCTTC. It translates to CATSELGTFAYNEQFF.

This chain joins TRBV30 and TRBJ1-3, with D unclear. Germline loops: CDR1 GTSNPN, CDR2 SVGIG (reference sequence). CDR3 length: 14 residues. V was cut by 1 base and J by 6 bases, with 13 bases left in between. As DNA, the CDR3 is TGTGCCTGGAGTGACGGGTCTTTTGAAAACACCATATATTTT. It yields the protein CAWSDGSFENTIYF.

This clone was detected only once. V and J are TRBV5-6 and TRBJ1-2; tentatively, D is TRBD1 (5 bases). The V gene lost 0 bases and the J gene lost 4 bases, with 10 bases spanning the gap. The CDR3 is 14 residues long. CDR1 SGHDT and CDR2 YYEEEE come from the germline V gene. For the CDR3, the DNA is TGTGCCAGCAGCTTGGAATGGGGGGGCTATGGCTACACCTTC. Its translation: CASSLEWGGYGYTF.